This TCR beta chain comes out of a study of T cell responses to AZD1222 COVID-19 vaccine. The V gene's germline CDR1 is MGHDK and CDR2 SYGVNS. This CDR3 comprises 13 residues. V dropped 8 bases and J dropped 6; count of bases not matched to a gene: 7. Only in-frame clones appear in the TCRdb table, and some are missing; sequencing was by immunoSEQ multiplex PCR. The sample holds roughly 120,000 clones; about 88% are singletons and the top ten take around 7.5%. This TCR derives from an adult in good health. The sequences come from peripheral blood, collected on day 0 of AZD1222 vaccination. The gene calls are TRBV25-1 and TRBJ1-2, with 9 bases lining up with TRBD1. The CDR3 spells CASGAGTGNGYTF. The CDR3 nucleotides are TGTGCCAGCGGTGCCGGGACAGGGAATGGCTACACCTTC.